The present T cell receptor (beta chain) was sequenced within a study of blood T cell repertoires in COVID-19. In the study overall: T cells, B-cell-depleted T cells, or PBMCs provided the cDNA or gDNA that served as material.

A word on this clone: The same CDR3 can be traced to other DNA sequences in this sample.

The V gene's germline CDR1 is KGHSH and CDR2 LQKENI. V gave up 3 bases and J gave up 3 bases, with 7 bases separating them. The CDR3 extends over 13 amino acids. In the authors' methods: Reference gene primer amplification in the assay estimated nucleated cell counts. TCRdb's table, derived via immunoSEQ multiplex PCR, lists solely in-frame clones and lacks some. V and J calls and clone size are those listed in that table; D and trimming were worked out from the DNA. The sample lists about 420,000 clones, 70% to 90% seen once, with 0.8% to 0.9% in the top ten. Seattle's cohort entered during active infection and was followed longitudinally.

V usage is TRBV18 and J usage is TRBJ2-3; the D gene is possibly TRBD1 (6 bases). The specimen was peripheral blood. This clonotype was obtained from a man in his late teens or twenties with COVID-19, enrolled during active disease. This chain's CDR3 is CASSPGQTDTQYF. The CDR3 coding sequence is TGTGCCAGCTCACCTGGACAGACAGATACGCAGTATTTT.